This T cell receptor (beta chain) comes out of a study of lymphopenia after photon versus proton radiotherapy. Study outcomes and limitations: Proton therapy kept repertoires fairly stable, unlike photons, which gained effector/memory cells. A bigger post-nadir fall in TCR diversity correlated inversely with survival time in deceased patients. Post-nadir diversity loss with photons came from oligoclonal expansion, particularly CD8+ Temra cells. Authors raise, but do not show, better survival with proton therapy.

To note about this clone: Its antigen remains unknown.

Method: immunoSEQ multiplex PCR; TCRdb's copy keeps in-frame clones and lacks some. The table has about 160,000 clones, approximately 91% seen once; the top ten hold around 4.6%. The CDR3 is 12 residues long. Trimming stripped 7 bases from V and 10 bases from J, with 16 bases between. CDR1 MNHEY and CDR2 SVGAGI come from the germline V gene. This receptor was taken from a man aged 45-65 years with gastric cancer. The input for sequencing was peripheral blood, taken from a patient treated with photon-based radiotherapy. The chain links TRBV6-5 to TRBJ1-1; TRBD1 is a possible D gene (5 bases). The CDR3 sequence is CASTPGPTGAFF. Here the CDR3 DNA reads TGTGCCAGCACCCCTGGACCTACAGGAGCTTTCTTT.